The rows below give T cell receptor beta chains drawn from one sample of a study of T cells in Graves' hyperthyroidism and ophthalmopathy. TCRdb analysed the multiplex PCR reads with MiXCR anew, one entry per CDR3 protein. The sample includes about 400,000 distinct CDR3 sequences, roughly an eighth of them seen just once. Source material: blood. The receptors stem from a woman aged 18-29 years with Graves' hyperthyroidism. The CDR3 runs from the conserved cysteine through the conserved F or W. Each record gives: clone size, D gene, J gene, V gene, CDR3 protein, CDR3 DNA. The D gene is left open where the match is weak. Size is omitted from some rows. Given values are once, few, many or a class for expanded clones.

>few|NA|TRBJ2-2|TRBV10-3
CAISESLAGTSTGELFF
TGTGCCATCAGTGAGTCGTTGGCAGGGACAAGCACCGGGGAGCTGTTTTTT
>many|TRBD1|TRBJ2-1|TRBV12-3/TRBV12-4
CASSLSMGGQAAYNEQFF
TGTGCCAGCAGTTTAAGTATGGGCGGACAGGCGGCCTACAATGAGCAGTTCTTC
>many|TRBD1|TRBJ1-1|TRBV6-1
CASRDRGDTEAFF
TGTGCCAGCAGGGACAGGGGCGACACTGAAGCTTTCTTT
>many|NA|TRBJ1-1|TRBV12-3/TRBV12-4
CASRSTDTVNTEAFF
TGTGCCAGCAGATCTACGGACACCGTGAACACTGAAGCTTTCTTT
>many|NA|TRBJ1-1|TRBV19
CASGAAANTEAFF
TGTGCCAGTGGGGCAGCAGCGAACACTGAAGCTTTCTTT
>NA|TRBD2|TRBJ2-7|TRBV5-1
CASSLELAGANPYEQYF
TGCGCCAGCAGCTTGGAACTAGCGGGAGCAAACCCCTACGAGCAGTACTTC
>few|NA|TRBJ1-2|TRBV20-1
CSARDRTLSGYGYTF
TGCAGTGCTAGGGACCGGACCCTATCGGGCTATGGCTACACCTTC
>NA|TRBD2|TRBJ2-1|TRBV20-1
CSATSGRSSNEQFF
TGCAGTGCTACTAGCGGGAGGAGTTCCAATGAGCAGTTCTTC
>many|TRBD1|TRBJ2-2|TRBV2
CASRQGPGELFF
TGTGCCAGCAGACAGGGGCCCGGGGAGCTGTTTTTT
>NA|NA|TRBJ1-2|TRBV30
CAWSAPGGVAYGYTF
TGTGCCTGGAGTGCTCCGGGGGGGGTGGCTTATGGCTACACCTTC
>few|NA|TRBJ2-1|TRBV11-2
CASSLDGRVAYNEQFF
TGTGCCAGCAGCTTAGACGGGCGGGTAGCCTACAATGAGCAGTTCTTC
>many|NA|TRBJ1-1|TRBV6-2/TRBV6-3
CASSYGEVKNTEAFF
TGTGCCAGCAGTTACGGGGAGGTTAAGAACACTGAAGCTTTCTTT
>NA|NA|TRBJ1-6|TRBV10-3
CAISRGPSGGYNSPLHF
TGTGCCATCAGTCGGGGCCCGTCGGGGGGTTATAATTCACCCCTCCACTTT